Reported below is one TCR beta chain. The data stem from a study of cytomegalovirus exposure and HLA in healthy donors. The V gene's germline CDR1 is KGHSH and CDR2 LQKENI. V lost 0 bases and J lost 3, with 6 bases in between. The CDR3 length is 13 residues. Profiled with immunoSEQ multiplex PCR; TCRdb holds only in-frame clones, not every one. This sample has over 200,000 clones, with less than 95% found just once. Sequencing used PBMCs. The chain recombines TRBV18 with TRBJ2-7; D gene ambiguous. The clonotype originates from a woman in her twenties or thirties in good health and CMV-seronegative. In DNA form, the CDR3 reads TGTGCCAGCTCACCACCGGGGAACTACGAGCAGTACTTC. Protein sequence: CASSPPGNYEQYF.